This T cell receptor (beta chain) was sequenced in a study of blood T cell repertoires in COVID-19 (dated by TCRdb to about 2020). Looking at the study overall: The collaborator samples originated in the United States, Italy and Spain and spanned the acute and convalescent phases of COVID-19. The prospective study material was composed of cDNA or gDNA derived from T cells, B-cell-depleted T cells, or PBMCs. Samples were obtained from the ongoing ImmuneRACE study (first 160 participants) and from 1,200 or so subjects provided by 6 global collaborators. Where available, HLA class I and class II types were obtained from metadata supplied by the sample provider rather than from assay-based typing. The repertoires were made available in a free public database intended to serve as a resource for research on the immune response to SARS-CoV-2. The dataset comprised deeply sampled blood TCRbeta repertoires from subjects exposed to, actively infected with, or recovered from COVID-19. A de-identified subject ID, COVID-19 status, age in years and sex were almost always included in the sample metadata. General conclusions and limits of the study: How much clinical and demographic metadata was included differed by source and by participant, and the metadata was provided uncurated.

TCRbeta CDR3 regions were amplified from genomic DNA using the immunoSEQ Assay, a bias-controlled multiplex PCR. The authors' pipeline ran thus. Within the assay, amplification of reference gene primers was used to estimate how many nucleated cells each sample contained. To quantify the absolute abundance of each unique TCRbeta CDR3 rearrangement, sequence reads were collapsed and filtered. Productive Simpson clonality was computed per sample as the square root of Simpson's diversity index over productive rearrangements. TCRdb took this table from immuneACCESS and kept in-frame rearrangements with V and J called. Such tables lack part of the clones; where checked against another copy, unresolved V genes explain under half of the gap, and the rest is unexplained. V, J and clone size are those of that table, while D and trimming were read from the DNA. This sample has about 300,000 clones in its table, and 70% to 90% of those were observed once. Jointly, the top ten make up 1.5% to 2% of the sample.

One collaborating source in Seattle enrolled patients while the patients were actively infected and followed the patients over time throughout the course of disease. Whole blood was collected in K2EDTA tubes by collaborating institutions according to the institutions' own protocols. For TCRbeta analysis, collaborator samples were shipped as frozen whole blood, as isolated PBMCs, or as DNA extracted from either sample type. This clone was seen just once. Its cognate antigen has yet to be identified. Per-base qualities were not stored, and no clone one base away is much larger. Unmatched junction bases come to 11, with V trimmed by 4 bases and J by 7 bases. The CDR3 numbers 16 residues from cysteine through phenylalanine. CDR3 DNA only is kept here, 48 bases in frame from base 1. Per the germline V gene, SGHVS is the CDR1 and FQNEAQ is the CDR2.

Recombination connected TRBV7-8 to TRBJ1-4; 8 bases in between match TRBD1. Sequencing input: peripheral blood. The sequence was collected from a woman aged 25 to 39 with COVID-19, enrolled during active disease. The CDR3 sequence is CASSSVSRQGSEKLFF. The sequenced DNA is TGTGCCAGCAGCTCCGTATCCCGACAGGGGAGTGAAAAACTGTTTTTT.